Shown below are 25 T cell receptor beta chains from a single sample sequenced in a study of T cells in localized non-small cell lung cancer. TCRdb keeps only in-frame clones here, not all; method: immunoSEQ multiplex PCR. The table records about 91,000 clones, around 90% of them present only once. Specimen: peripheral blood, collected before any cancer treatment. These receptors all come from a man aged 40-75 years with stage I squamous cell lung carcinoma.

The chain employs TRBV4-3 and TRBJ2-6, with D possibly being TRBD2 (6 bases). Germline V lookup: CDR1 LGHNA, CDR2 YSLEER. V lost 0 bases and J lost 2, with 11 bases in between. There are 17 residues in the CDR3. The CDR3 bases are TGCGCCAGCAGCCAAGATCGGGGAGGTACTGGGGCCAACGTCCTGACTTTC. It is translated as CASSQDRGGTGANVLTF.

The CDR3, as DNA: TGTGCCAGCAGCTTAGGGTGGACAGGGGATGAAAAACTGTTTTTT. As protein: CASSLGWTGDEKLFF. The rearrangement links TRBV7-2 to TRBJ1-4, with 9 bases that match TRBD1. The length of the CDR3 is 15 residues. Germline CDR1 is SGHTA and CDR2 is FQGNSA. The V gene end was trimmed by 1 base and the J gene end by 6 bases; junction bases not matched to a gene: 3. The variable domain in full, with the rest retrieved from reference TRBV7-2 and TRBJ1-4, is GAGVSQSPSNKVTEKGKDVELRCDPISGHTALYWYRQSLGQGLEFLIYFQGNSAPDKSGLPSDRFSAERTGGSVSTLTIQRTQQEDSAVYLCASSLGWTGDEKLFFGSGTQLSVL.

The gene calls are TRBV5-1 and TRBJ1-6, with D uncertain. V was clipped by 4 bases and J by 9 bases, with 17 bases between them. This CDR3 is 15 amino acids long. Germline CDR1 reads SGHRS; CDR2 reads YFSETQ. The CDR3 sequence is CASSTDQRTGSPLHF. In DNA, the CDR3 is TGCGCCAGCAGCACCGACCAAAGGACGGGTTCACCCCTCCACTTT.

The rearrangement joins TRBV5-1 to TRBJ2-5; a possible D gene is TRBD2 (5 bases). Germline CDR1 SGHRS, CDR2 YFSETQ. The germline V and J ends were trimmed by 2 bases and 5 bases, with 10 bases remaining between them. This CDR3 is 13 amino acids long. The CDR3 nucleotides read TGCGCCAGCAGCTTCCGGGGAGAGGAGACCCAGTACTTC. Encoded protein: CASSFRGEETQYF.

The chain has TRBV14 and TRBJ1-4, with TRBD1 as a possible D gene (5 bases). The CDR3 sequence is 16 residues long. Trimming took off 3 bases at V and 8 bases at J, with 19 bases between the two ends. Germline V lookup: CDR1 SGHDN, CDR2 FVKESK. The CDR3, as DNA: TGTGCCAGCAGCCAGGGGGGAAGGTCGAAAGGAGAAAAACTGTTTTTT. Translating it yields CASSQGGRSKGEKLFF.

CDR3 in DNA: TGTGCCAGCAGCGTAGAGGGGAGAGACACTGAAGCTTTCTTT. Translating it yields CASSVEGRDTEAFF. The V and J genes are TRBV9 and TRBJ1-1, with a tentative D call TRBD1 (5 bases). This CDR3 region has 14 residues. Germline values: CDR1 SGDLS, CDR2 YYNGEE. V lost 0 bases and J lost 3, with 9 bases in between.

The J gene is TRBJ1-2, the V gene TRBV29-1; TRBD1 aligns across 9 bases. The ends lost 4 bases at V and 4 bases at J; junction bases unmatched: 1. Germline CDR1 SQVTM, CDR2 ANQGSEA. This CDR3 is built from 12 residues. CDR3 nucleotides: TGCAGCGTTGGACAGGGGGGCTATGGCTACACCTTC. As protein: CSVGQGGYGYTF. The whole variable domain, filled in from reference TRBV29-1 and TRBJ1-2, reads SAVISQKPSRDICQRGTSLTIQCQVDSQVTMMFWYRQQPGQSLTLIATANQGSEATYESGFVIDKFPISRPNLTFSTLTVSNMSPEDSSIYLCSVGQGGYGYTFGSGTRLTVV.

The chain combines TRBV7-9 with TRBJ2-3; D unresolved. The V gene lost 5 bases and the J gene lost 0 bases, with 3 bases spanning the gap. The CDR3 spans 12 residues. From germline, CDR1 is SEHNR and CDR2 FQNEAQ (reference sequence). For the CDR3, the DNA is TGTGCCAGCAGCCCTAGCACAGATACGCAGTATTTT. Its translation: CASSPSTDTQYF.

This clone showed up just once. V gene TRBV7-9 combines with J gene TRBJ2-7; the match to TRBD1 covers 9 bases. This CDR3 spans 14 amino acids. Trimming cost V 5 bases and J 6 bases; bases outside gene matches: 8. Looked up from germline, CDR1 is SEHNR and CDR2 is FQNEAQ (reference sequence). The CDR3 protein is CASSHEVTGGEQYF. CDR3 nucleotide sequence: TGTGCCAGCAGCCACGAAGTGACAGGGGGCGAGCAGTACTTC.

This clone occurred once. J is TRBJ1-3 and V is TRBV5-6; D not certain. Germline CDR1 and CDR2: SGHDT and YYEEEE. Trimming left V 1 base short and J 0 bases short, with 11 bases between. There are 16 residues in the CDR3. CDR3 bases: TGTGCCAGCAGCTTGAGGTTCCTGGTCTCTGGAAACACCATATATTTT. It encodes CASSLRFLVSGNTIYF.

This clone has a single count. This rearrangement joins TRBV5-1 to TRBJ2-5; TRBD2 matches at 10 bases. Trimming removed 2 bases from V and 2 bases from J; junction bases left unmatched: 3. The CDR3 runs 15 residues. Germline CDR1 and CDR2: SGHRS and YFSETQ. The CDR3 here is CASSLGLAEQETQYF. In DNA, the CDR3 is TGCGCCAGCAGCTTAGGACTAGCGGAACAAGAGACCCAGTACTTC.

The chain couples TRBV2 to TRBJ1-1, with 7 bases lining up with TRBD1. This CDR3 region has 12 residues. The germline V gene encodes CDR1 SNHLY and CDR2 FYNNEI. V lost 4 bases and J lost 7; bases outside the gene matches: 3. The CDR3 bases are TGTGCCAGCAGTGTAGGGGACAGTGAAGCTTTCTTT. Translating gives CASSVGDSEAFF.

V usage is TRBV5-4 and J usage is TRBJ1-1, with D maybe TRBD1 (5 bases). V shed 4 bases and J shed 5 bases, with 12 bases lying between them. CDR3 length: 13 amino acids. Per germline, CDR1 SGHNT and CDR2 YYREEE (reference sequence). CDR3 residues: CASSQGPQTEAFF. CDR3 nucleotides: TGTGCCAGCAGCCAGGGCCCGCAGACTGAAGCTTTCTTT. The full variable domain, with the rest looked up from reference TRBV5-4 and TRBJ1-1, is ETGVTQSPTHLIKTRGQQVTLRCSSQSGHNTVSWYQQALGQGPQFIFQYYREEENGRGNFPPRFSGLQFPNYSSELNVNALELDDSALYLCASSQGPQTEAFFGQGTRLTVV.

The rearrangement uses TRBV2 and TRBJ1-5, with no clear D. Trimming removed 2 bases at V and 6 bases at J, with 11 bases between. Germline lookup yields CDR1 SNHLY and CDR2 FYNNEI. The CDR3 loop spans 14 amino acids. The CDR3 DNA sequence: TGTGCCAGCAGTGAAAGGTTGAGTCGTCAGCCCCAGCATTTT. Amino acid sequence: CASSERLSRQPQHF.

The rearrangement joins TRBV11-1 to TRBJ2-3; D call uncertain. The CDR3 is 11 residues long. Germline values: CDR1 SGHAT, CDR2 FQDESV (reference sequence). V lost 1 base and J 5 bases, leaving 1 base between the germline ends. The CDR3 region has the DNA TGTGCCAGCAGCTTAGAAGATACGCAGTATTTT. It encodes CASSLEDTQYF.

The genes are TRBV6-1 and TRBJ1-6; TRBD1 might be the D (5 bases). Germline-derived CDR1 and CDR2 are MNHNS and SASEGT. CDR3 size: 12 residues. Trimming removed 11 bases from V and 9 bases from J, with 14 bases in between. CDR3 DNA: TGTGCCTGCCGGACAATGATTTCACCCCTCCACTTT. This translates into CACRTMISPLHF.

The chain uses TRBV5-1 and TRBJ1-4; a possible D gene is TRBD1 (5 bases). The CDR3 has 15 amino acids. Germline loops: CDR1 SGHRS, CDR2 YFSETQ. Between the trimmed V and J ends, which lost 0 bases and 7 bases, there was a span of 13 bases. This CDR3 is CASSLAVGGGEKLFF. The CDR3 DNA is TGCGCCAGCAGCTTGGCCGTAGGTGGGGGTGAAAAACTGTTTTTT.

The genes are TRBV18 and TRBJ2-7; 8 bases align to TRBD1. The CDR3 spans 15 residues. Per germline, CDR1 KGHSH and CDR2 LQKENI. The J segment lost 4 bases and the V segment lost 6 bases, leaving 11 bases of the junction unmatched. The chain's CDR3 is CASSPGAGGWYEQYF. The CDR3 coding sequence is TGTGCCAGCTCTCCAGGGGCAGGGGGCTGGTACGAGCAGTACTTC.

The chain uses TRBV19 and TRBJ2-1; TRBD2 matches at 7 bases. Trimming took 2 bases from V and 2 from J; bases not matched to a gene: 3. The CDR3 extends over 15 amino acids. From germline, CDR1 is LNHDA and CDR2 SQIVND (reference sequence). CDR3 residues: CASSISGGAYNEQFF. CDR3 coding DNA: TGTGCCAGTAGTATAAGTGGGGGGGCCTACAATGAGCAGTTCTTC.

The rearrangement uses TRBV18 and TRBJ1-1; TRBD1 matches at 7 bases. CDR1 and CDR2 (germline): KGHSH, LQKENI. The CDR3 extends over 15 amino acids. The trim removed 3 bases at V and 3 bases at J, leaving 7 bases unmatched. The CDR3 region is CASSPRGRDDTEAFF. The CDR3 region has the DNA TGTGCCAGCTCACCCAGGGGGAGGGATGACACTGAAGCTTTCTTT.

The chain carries TRBV18 and TRBJ2-3; 12 bases map to TRBD2. CDR1 is KGHSH, CDR2 LQKENI, per germline. The ends lost 4 bases at V and 3 bases at J; junction bases unmatched: 2. There are 15 residues in the CDR3. The CDR3 spells CASSLGLAGTDTQYF. The CDR3 DNA is TGTGCCAGCTCACTAGGACTAGCGGGGACAGATACGCAGTATTTT.

The chain is built from TRBV2 and TRBJ1-6; 10 bases fit TRBD1. From germline, CDR1 is SNHLY and CDR2 FYNNEI. Trimming took 10 bases from V and 11 from J; bases not matched to a gene: 11. The CDR3 totals 14 residues. The CDR3 region is CATLLGQGIPPLHF. In DNA form, the CDR3 reads TGTGCCACGCTACTGGGACAGGGGATCCCACCCCTCCACTTT.

The genes are TRBV5-6 and TRBJ2-1; 10 nucleotides agree with TRBD2. The CDR3 has 15 residues. Trimming removed 4 bases from V and 9 bases from J; junction bases left unmatched: 10. Germline-derived CDR1 and CDR2 are SGHDT and YYEEEE. The CDR3 nucleotides read TGTGCCAGCAGCGTTTCCCCGGGACTAGCGCTTGAGCAGTTCTTC. Amino acid sequence: CASSVSPGLALEQFF.

J is TRBJ1-1 and V is TRBV14, with 8 nucleotides matching TRBD1. Trimming took 0 bases from V and 6 from J; bases not matched to a gene: 12. Germline loops: CDR1 SGHDN, CDR2 FVKESK. The CDR3 contains 17 residues. CDR3 DNA: TGTGCCAGCAGCCAAGATGTATTCGGCAGGGGGCCCTCTGAAGCTTTCTTT. Encoded protein: CASSQDVFGRGPSEAFF.

This clone was detected once. At the DNA level, this CDR3 is encoded by other sequences in the same sample as well. This sequence joins TRBV19 and TRBJ2-2; D is tentatively TRBD1 or TRBD2 (6 bases each). CDR1 is LNHDA and CDR2 is SQIVND in the germline V gene (reference sequence). The CDR3 extends over 16 amino acids. V gave up 1 base and J gave up 0 bases, with 9 bases separating them. The CDR3 DNA is TGTGCCAGTAGTATAGCCGGGGGCTCGAACACCGGGGAGCTGTTTTTT. Encoded protein: CASSIAGGSNTGELFF.